The 10 T cell receptor beta chains presented below share a single source sample, sequenced in a study of blood T cell repertoires in COVID-19. The table came from immunoSEQ multiplex PCR; TCRdb's copy has only in-frame clones and leaves some out. The sample holds 90,000 or so clones; around 90% are singletons and the top ten take roughly 6.3%. The sequencing input was peripheral blood. These receptors all come from a man aged 18 to 30 with COVID-19, enrolled during active disease.

The genes are TRBV5-1 and TRBJ1-2, with D uncertain. CDR3 size: 13 residues. CDR1 is SGHRS, CDR2 YFSETQ, per germline. The V and J ends lost 2 bases and 2 bases respectively, with 7 bases between them. The CDR3: CASSFNGNYGYTF. Written as DNA, the CDR3 is TGCGCCAGCAGCTTTAACGGGAACTATGGCTACACCTTC.

This clone was counted between two and nine times. The V call is TRBV9, the J call TRBJ2-2, with 7 bases matching TRBD2. Unmatched junction bases numbered 5, after V lost 0 bases and J lost 3 bases. Looked up from germline, CDR1 is SGDLS and CDR2 is YYNGEE. The CDR3 loop spans 16 amino acids. This CDR3 reads CASSVVGTTYTGELFF. DNA of the CDR3: TGTGCCAGCAGCGTAGTGGGGACTACGTACACCGGGGAGCTGTTTTTT.

The chain recombines TRBV9 with TRBJ2-3; D is perhaps TRBD2 (5 bases). Germline values: CDR1 SGDLS, CDR2 YYNGEE. Trimming stripped 3 bases from V and 3 bases from J, with 20 bases between. The CDR3 length is 17 residues. The CDR3 here is CASSDPLRAVGTDTQYF. The DNA of the CDR3 is TGTGCCAGCAGCGACCCCCTCCGAGCGGTAGGAACAGATACGCAGTATTTT.

This clone turned up a few times. This chain connects TRBV2 to TRBJ1-2; D is ambiguous. V was cut by 7 bases and J by 6 bases, with 18 bases left in between. Germline CDR1 reads SNHLY; CDR2 reads FYNNEI. CDR3 length: 14 residues. The CDR3 DNA sequence: TGTGCCAGCAAGCCCGAGCAGGCATCAAATGGCTACACCTTC. Its translation: CASKPEQASNGYTF.

The V gene is TRBV6-4, the J gene TRBJ1-1; D uncertain. V was pared by 5 bases and J by 0 bases, with 7 bases between. Germline CDR1 reads MRHNA; CDR2 reads SNTAGT. This CDR3 contains 13 residues. CDR3 loop: CASSIQLNTEAFF. The CDR3 DNA sequence: TGTGCCAGCAGTATACAGCTGAACACTGAAGCTTTCTTT.

The V and J genes are TRBV2 and TRBJ2-2; tentative D call: TRBD1 (6 bases). V gave up 6 bases and J gave up 3 bases, with 11 bases separating them. Germline CDR1 is SNHLY and CDR2 is FYNNEI. The CDR3 consists of 14 residues. CDR3 region: CASRDDRHTGELFF. The CDR3 bases are TGTGCCAGCAGGGACGACAGGCACACCGGGGAGCTGTTTTTT. Looking up the rest from reference TRBV2 and TRBJ2-2 gives the full variable domain: EPEVTQTPSHQVTQMGQEVILRCVPISNHLYFYWYRQILGQKVEFLVSFYNNEISEKSEIFDDQFSVERPDGSNFTLKIRSTKLEDSAMYFCASRDDRHTGELFFGEGSRLTVL.

The genes are TRBV27 and TRBJ2-2; 9 positions match TRBD2. The CDR3 consists of 16 residues. V gave up 0 bases and J gave up 6 bases; unmatched junction bases: 5. Germline CDR1 MNHEY, CDR2 SMNVEV (reference sequence). CDR3 DNA sequence: TGTGCCAGCAGTTTATCTAGCGGGAGATTTGCCGGGGAGCTGTTTTTT. Its translation is CASSLSSGRFAGELFF.

This clone came up once. The chain is built from TRBV19 and TRBJ2-1; 10 bases are shared with TRBD2. V shed 8 bases, J shed 5 bases, and the junction held 12 bases outside the gene matches. The CDR3 is made up of 16 amino acids. Germline V gene sequence: CDR1 LNHDA, CDR2 SQIVND (reference sequence). Here the CDR3 reads CASGRLGTSANNEQFF. The CDR3 DNA sequence: TGTGCCAGTGGCAGGCTTGGGACTAGCGCCAACAATGAGCAGTTCTTC.

Concerning this clone: One junction end disagrees with the germline gene, perhaps due to a read error. The chain links TRBV6-5 to TRBJ1-4, with 8 bases aligning to TRBD1. Germline-derived CDR1 and CDR2 are MNHEY and SVGAGI. CDR3 size: 15 residues. DNA of the CDR3: TGTGCCAGCAGCCGCTCGACAGGGGCAAATGAAAAACTGCTTTTT. Its protein is CASSRSTGANEKLLF.

The chain couples TRBV6-5 to TRBJ2-7, with TRBD1 identical over 9 bases. V was pared by 6 bases and J by 1 base, with 7 bases of the junction left unmatched. Germline CDR1 is MNHEY and CDR2 is SVGAGI. The CDR3 is made up of 15 amino acids. The CDR3 loop is CASRKVGTGSYEQYF. CDR3 bases: TGTGCCAGCAGGAAAGTCGGGACAGGGTCCTACGAGCAGTACTTC.